Listed below are T cell receptor beta chains from one sample, sequenced in a study of T cell changes during pregnancy in multiple sclerosis. Some clones are missing from TCRdb's copy, which holds only in-frame ones; the method was immunoSEQ multiplex PCR. The table has approximately 79,000 clones, around 94% seen once; the top ten hold 0.21%. This specimen consisted of CD4+ T cells from peripheral blood mononuclear cells, obtained before pregnancy. These receptors were taken from a female donor with multiple sclerosis, enrolled in a pregnancy study. CDR3s include the opening cysteine and the closing phenylalanine or tryptophan. Fields, in order: V gene, clone size, D gene, J gene, CDR3 DNA, CDR3 protein. A D gene is named only where the DNA matches it firmly. Clone sizes are given selectively: once, few, many, or a class where the clone is expanded.

v_gene: TRBV5-1
abundance: few
d_gene: TRBD1
j_gene: TRBJ1-1
CDR3nt: TGCGCCAGCAGCTTGGATGGCAGGGGGCACACTGAAGCTTTCTTT
CDR3aa: CASSLDGRGHTEAFF

v_gene: TRBV4-1
abundance: -
d_gene: -
j_gene: TRBJ2-4
CDR3nt: TGCGCCAGCAGCCCTGACGTTATCGGGGGAGCCAAAAACATTCAGTACTTC
CDR3aa: CASSPDVIGGAKNIQYF

v_gene: TRBV19
abundance: -
d_gene: -
j_gene: TRBJ1-2
CDR3nt: TGTGCCAGTAGTCGGGCAGGGGCCTTGGATGGCTACACCTTC
CDR3aa: CASSRAGALDGYTF

v_gene: TRBV5-4
abundance: -
d_gene: -
j_gene: TRBJ1-2
CDR3nt: TGTGCCAGCAGTTCCGGCGGGGGCGCTAACTATGGCTACACCTTC
CDR3aa: CASSSGGGANYGYTF

v_gene: TRBV27
abundance: once
d_gene: TRBD1
j_gene: TRBJ2-7
CDR3nt: TGTGCCAGCAGGACCCACTCCACAGGGGCGGTCTACGAGCAGTACTTC
CDR3aa: CASRTHSTGAVYEQYF

v_gene: TRBV19
abundance: -
d_gene: TRBD1
j_gene: TRBJ1-2
CDR3nt: TGTGCCAGTACCCGGGACAGGGGGCCTGGCTACACCTTC
CDR3aa: CASTRDRGPGYTF

v_gene: TRBV5-4
abundance: -
d_gene: TRBD1
j_gene: TRBJ2-5
CDR3nt: TGTGCCAGCAGCCATTACAGGGGGCAGGGAGAGACCCAGTACTTC
CDR3aa: CASSHYRGQGETQYF

v_gene: TRBV5-1
abundance: -
d_gene: TRBD1
j_gene: TRBJ1-1
CDR3nt: TGCGCCAGCAGCCCTTACAGGGGAATAGGAACTGAAGCTTTCTTT
CDR3aa: CASSPYRGIGTEAFF

v_gene: TRBV21-1
abundance: -
d_gene: -
j_gene: TRBJ1-5
CDR3nt: TGTGCCAGCAGCAAGGGCGGGCCGCTTTTCTCCCAGCATTTT
CDR3aa: CASSKGGPLFSQHF

v_gene: TRBV5-1
abundance: -
d_gene: -
j_gene: TRBJ2-3
CDR3nt: TGCGCCAGCAGAGAGGAAAGGGGGATCCTCGGGACAGATACGCAGTATTTT
CDR3aa: CASREERGILGTDTQYF

v_gene: TRBV4-1
abundance: -
d_gene: TRBD2
j_gene: TRBJ2-5
CDR3nt: TGCGCCAGCAGCAAACGACTAGCGGACCAAGAGACCCAGTACTTC
CDR3aa: CASSKRLADQETQYF

v_gene: TRBV7-3
abundance: -
d_gene: -
j_gene: TRBJ2-2
CDR3nt: TGTGCCAGCAGCTCCGACAGTGCTGTGGCCGGGGAGCTGTTTTTT
CDR3aa: CASSSDSAVAGELFF

v_gene: TRBV29-1
abundance: -
d_gene: TRBD2
j_gene: TRBJ2-7
CDR3nt: TGCAGCCATTCCCTAGCGGGAGGCCCCTCCTCCTACGAGCAGTACTTC
CDR3aa: CSHSLAGGPSSYEQYF

v_gene: TRBV27
abundance: -
d_gene: TRBD1
j_gene: TRBJ2-5
CDR3nt: TGTGCCAGCAGCCACCGGACAGGACTTTCTAGGTACCAAGAGACCCAGTACTTC
CDR3aa: CASSHRTGLSRYQETQYF

v_gene: TRBV5-4
abundance: -
d_gene: -
j_gene: TRBJ2-3
CDR3nt: TGTGCCAGCAGCTTGTCAAGGACACAAACCACAGATACGCAGTATTTT
CDR3aa: CASSLSRTQTTDTQYF

v_gene: TRBV19
abundance: -
d_gene: -
j_gene: TRBJ1-1
CDR3nt: TGTGCCAGTAGTATAGTGGGCGGGGTCCCTGAAGCTTTCTTT
CDR3aa: CASSIVGGVPEAFF

v_gene: TRBV5-4
abundance: -
d_gene: TRBD2
j_gene: TRBJ2-7
CDR3nt: TGTGCCAGCAGCTTGGAGGAAGCGGGGCCCTACGAGCAGTACTTC
CDR3aa: CASSLEEAGPYEQYF

v_gene: TRBV5-1
abundance: -
d_gene: TRBD1
j_gene: TRBJ2-3
CDR3nt: TGCGCCAGCAGCCTGGACAGGGAACTTAGCACAGATACGCAGTATTTT
CDR3aa: CASSLDRELSTDTQYF

v_gene: TRBV28
abundance: -
d_gene: TRBD1
j_gene: TRBJ1-1
CDR3nt: TGTGCCAGCAGTTTTAACAGGGGCACTGAAGCTTTCTTT
CDR3aa: CASSFNRGTEAFF

v_gene: TRBV11-2
abundance: -
d_gene: -
j_gene: TRBJ2-1
CDR3nt: TGTGCCAGCACCCCAAGGGGCTATGAGCAGTTCTTC
CDR3aa: CASTPRGYEQFF

v_gene: TRBV2
abundance: -
d_gene: TRBD1
j_gene: TRBJ1-1
CDR3nt: TGTGCCAGCAGACGAAGGGACAGTAACACTGAAGCTTTCTTT
CDR3aa: CASRRRDSNTEAFF

v_gene: TRBV6-1
abundance: -
d_gene: TRBD2
j_gene: TRBJ2-2
CDR3nt: TGTGCCAGCAGTGAACGGGGCGGGGGGGCCCCGAGGACCGGGGAGCTGTTTTTT
CDR3aa: CASSERGGGAPRTGELFF

v_gene: TRBV2
abundance: -
d_gene: TRBD1
j_gene: TRBJ1-1
CDR3nt: TGTGCCAGCAGTTTTTCAGGGGGCAACACTGAAGCTTTCTTT
CDR3aa: CASSFSGGNTEAFF

v_gene: TRBV7-2
abundance: -
d_gene: -
j_gene: TRBJ2-7
CDR3nt: TGTGCCAGCAGCTTAGAGGGCGGGGTTACCTACGAGCAGTACTTC
CDR3aa: CASSLEGGVTYEQYF

v_gene: TRBV2
abundance: -
d_gene: -
j_gene: TRBJ1-5
CDR3nt: TGTGCCAGCAGTTACTACAGGGACCAGCCCCAGCATTTT
CDR3aa: CASSYYRDQPQHF

v_gene: TRBV28
abundance: -
d_gene: TRBD2
j_gene: TRBJ2-1
CDR3nt: TGTGCCAGCAGTGCCTCCTACTGGACTAGCGGGAGGAGCGGGTACAATGAGCAGTTCTTC
CDR3aa: CASSASYWTSGRSGYNEQFF

v_gene: TRBV2
abundance: -
d_gene: -
j_gene: TRBJ2-7
CDR3nt: TGTGCCAGCAGTGAAGGGGCGGGGCCCTACGAGCAGTACTTC
CDR3aa: CASSEGAGPYEQYF

v_gene: TRBV5-1
abundance: -
d_gene: TRBD1
j_gene: TRBJ2-7
CDR3nt: TGCGCCAGCAGCTCCACAGGGACAGACTACGAGCAGTACTTC
CDR3aa: CASSSTGTDYEQYF

v_gene: TRBV27
abundance: -
d_gene: TRBD2
j_gene: TRBJ2-1
CDR3nt: TGTGCCAGCAGTTCTCCAAGCGGGAGCTTCGACAATGAGCAGTTCTTC
CDR3aa: CASSSPSGSFDNEQFF

v_gene: TRBV5-8
abundance: once
d_gene: TRBD1
j_gene: TRBJ2-7
CDR3nt: TGTGCCAGCACCCTCGCCGGGACAGGAAGTTACGAGCAGTACTTC
CDR3aa: CASTLAGTGSYEQYF

v_gene: TRBV6-6
abundance: -
d_gene: -
j_gene: TRBJ1-2
CDR3nt: TGTGCCAGCAAGTCAGGGACATCTAACTATGGCTACACCTTC
CDR3aa: CASKSGTSNYGYTF

v_gene: TRBV30
abundance: -
d_gene: -
j_gene: TRBJ1-2
CDR3nt: TGTGCCTGGAGTGTAGGGGGATATGGCTACACCTTC
CDR3aa: CAWSVGGYGYTF

v_gene: TRBV5-6
abundance: -
d_gene: -
j_gene: TRBJ1-3
CDR3nt: TGTGCCAGCAGCTTGACCCCCGGCACCATATATTTT
CDR3aa: CASSLTPGTIYF

v_gene: TRBV7-9
abundance: -
d_gene: -
j_gene: TRBJ1-2
CDR3nt: TGTGCCAGCAAGGGAGGGGCAGGTGGCTACACCTTC
CDR3aa: CASKGGAGGYTF

v_gene: TRBV19
abundance: -
d_gene: -
j_gene: TRBJ1-2
CDR3nt: TGTGCCAGTAGTATAGACACCCTCGAGTATGGCTACACCTTC
CDR3aa: CASSIDTLEYGYTF

v_gene: TRBV19
abundance: -
d_gene: TRBD1
j_gene: TRBJ1-2
CDR3nt: TGTGCCAGTAGAGGTACCGGGACAGGCTATGGCTACACCTTC
CDR3aa: CASRGTGTGYGYTF

v_gene: TRBV28
abundance: few
d_gene: -
j_gene: TRBJ2-7
CDR3nt: TGTGCCAGCAGTTTCCCTCGACAGGTGGCGAGGGTGAATACGTACGAGCAGTACTTC
CDR3aa: CASSFPRQVARVNTYEQYF

v_gene: TRBV19
abundance: -
d_gene: TRBD1
j_gene: TRBJ2-1
CDR3nt: TGTGCCAGTTATGGACAGGGCTCCTACAATGAGCAGTTCTTC
CDR3aa: CASYGQGSYNEQFF

v_gene: TRBV6-6
abundance: once
d_gene: -
j_gene: TRBJ1-1
CDR3nt: TGTGCCAGCAGTTATGCTCGGGCGGGTGCTTTCTTT
CDR3aa: CASSYARAGAFF

v_gene: TRBV5-6
abundance: -
d_gene: -
j_gene: TRBJ2-7
CDR3nt: TGTGCCAGCAGTAACAGAGCATACGAGCAGTACTTC
CDR3aa: CASSNRAYEQYF

v_gene: TRBV15
abundance: -
d_gene: -
j_gene: TRBJ1-2
CDR3nt: TGTGCCACCAGCAGAGTACTCGAGTTCTATGGCTACACCTTC
CDR3aa: CATSRVLEFYGYTF

v_gene: TRBV5-1
abundance: -
d_gene: -
j_gene: TRBJ2-4
CDR3nt: TGCGCCAGCAGCCAGGGGACGGAAAACATTCAGTACTTC
CDR3aa: CASSQGTENIQYF

v_gene: TRBV19
abundance: once
d_gene: TRBD2
j_gene: TRBJ2-2
CDR3nt: TGTGCCAGTAGTGCCCTCACGGGGGGTACAAACACCGGGGAGCTGTTTTTT
CDR3aa: CASSALTGGTNTGELFF

v_gene: TRBV7-9
abundance: -
d_gene: TRBD2
j_gene: TRBJ2-5
CDR3nt: TGTGCCAGCAGCCCCTTGGGGGACCGGGGGGGAGAGACCCAGTACTTC
CDR3aa: CASSPLGDRGGETQYF

v_gene: TRBV15
abundance: -
d_gene: TRBD1
j_gene: TRBJ2-7
CDR3nt: TGTGCCACCAGCAGAGCTCGGACAGGGGGCGAGCAGTACTTC
CDR3aa: CATSRARTGGEQYF

v_gene: TRBV2
abundance: -
d_gene: -
j_gene: TRBJ2-5
CDR3nt: TGTGCCAGCAGTGATGACAGGAGGGAGACCCAGTACTTC
CDR3aa: CASSDDRRETQYF

v_gene: TRBV2
abundance: -
d_gene: TRBD1
j_gene: TRBJ1-6
CDR3nt: TGTGCCAGCAGTAGGGACAGGGGGCCCTCACCCCTCCACTTT
CDR3aa: CASSRDRGPSPLHF

v_gene: TRBV28
abundance: once
d_gene: -
j_gene: TRBJ1-4
CDR3nt: TGTGCCAGCAGTATCGGGACTGGGGGGGGACCAACTAATGAAAAACTGTTTTTT
CDR3aa: CASSIGTGGGPTNEKLFF

v_gene: TRBV2
abundance: -
d_gene: TRBD1
j_gene: TRBJ1-4
CDR3nt: TGTGCCAGCAGAGACCGGGACAGGGGAGGGGAAAAACTGTTTTTT
CDR3aa: CASRDRDRGGEKLFF

v_gene: TRBV6-1
abundance: -
d_gene: -
j_gene: TRBJ1-4
CDR3nt: TGTGCCAGCAGTGAAGACCGCAGACTGTTTTTT
CDR3aa: CASSEDRRLFF

v_gene: TRBV10-3
abundance: once
d_gene: -
j_gene: TRBJ1-1
CDR3nt: TGTGCCATCACCGGGGGGGCCTTCTCAGAAGCTTTCTTT
CDR3aa: CAITGGAFSEAFF

v_gene: TRBV9
abundance: -
d_gene: TRBD2
j_gene: TRBJ2-1
CDR3nt: TGTGCCAGCAGCGTAGTGGCGGGGGGGCCGGTTGAGCAGTTCTTC
CDR3aa: CASSVVAGGPVEQFF

v_gene: TRBV4-2
abundance: -
d_gene: -
j_gene: TRBJ2-3
CDR3nt: TGTGCCAGCAGCCAAGACCTCGGGGGAGTGACAGATACGCAGTATTTT
CDR3aa: CASSQDLGGVTDTQYF

v_gene: TRBV6-1
abundance: -
d_gene: -
j_gene: TRBJ1-5
CDR3nt: TGTGCCAGCTGTGGGGGAGGGGGTCAGCCCCAGCATTTT
CDR3aa: CASCGGGGQPQHF

v_gene: TRBV30
abundance: -
d_gene: -
j_gene: TRBJ1-4
CDR3nt: TGTGCCTGGAGATATAATGAAAAACTGTTTTTT
CDR3aa: CAWRYNEKLFF

v_gene: TRBV7-2
abundance: -
d_gene: TRBD1
j_gene: TRBJ1-1
CDR3nt: TGTGCCAGCAGCTTAGCTGGGACAGCCACTGAAGCTTTCTTT
CDR3aa: CASSLAGTATEAFF

v_gene: TRBV30
abundance: -
d_gene: TRBD1
j_gene: TRBJ1-4
CDR3nt: TGTGCCTGGTCCGGGACAGGGCTTGAAAAACTGTTTTTT
CDR3aa: CAWSGTGLEKLFF